The 7 T cell receptor beta chains in this list originate from one sample, sequenced in a study of T-cell memory formation after mild COVID-19. TCRdb fed the 5' RACE reads into MiXCR, producing one record per CDR3 protein. The sample lists 150,000 to 200,000 distinct CDR3 sequences; about 22% were seen once. Material for sequencing was PBMCs or a T cell subset sorted from them (not recorded which). These receptors were taken from an adult woman who had mild COVID-19 (a few samples of this study predate the infection). Cell type and time point are not known.

The chain employs TRBV9 and TRBJ1-5; a possible D gene is TRBD1 (5 bases). The length of the CDR3 is 15 residues. The V end lost 0 bases, the J end lost 0 bases, and 7 bases lay between the germline ends. Germline V lookup: CDR1 SGDLS, CDR2 YYNGEE. The CDR3 coding sequence is TGTGCCAGCAGCGTAGCTGGGGCTAGCAATCAGCCCCAGCATTTT. It codes for CASSVAGASNQPQHF.

This rearrangement joins TRBV9 to TRBJ2-5; D tentatively fits TRBD1 or TRBD2 (5 bases each). V lost 0 bases and J lost 2, with 11 bases in between. The CDR3 has 15 residues. The germline V gene has CDR1 SGDLS and CDR2 YYNGEE. This CDR3 reads CASSVGDADQETQYF. CDR3 nucleotide sequence: TGTGCCAGCAGCGTAGGGGACGCAGATCAAGAGACCCAGTACTTC. Supplemented by reference TRBV9 and TRBJ2-5, the full variable domain reads DSGVTQTPKHLITATGQRVTLRCSPRSGDLSVYWYQQSLDQGLQFLIQYYNGEERAKGNILERFSAQQFPDLHSELNLSSLELGDSALYFCASSVGDADQETQYFGPGTRLLVL.

The chain has TRBV12-3 or TRBV12-4 and TRBJ1-2; D is uncertain. The CDR3 has 13 amino acids. Trimming stripped 6 bases from V and 5 bases from J, with 13 bases between. The chain's CDR3 is CASSNLRGYGYTF. CDR3 coding DNA: TGTGCCAGCAGCAACCTGCGGGGATATGGCTACACCTTC.

A single count supports this clonotype. The gene calls are TRBV20-1 and TRBJ2-3; 15 positions match TRBD2. The CDR3 spans 17 residues. V shed 6 bases, J shed 2 bases, and the junction held 9 bases outside the gene matches. CDR1 DFQATT and CDR2 SNEGSKA come from the germline V gene (reference sequence). CDR3 region: CSAQSGTSGGSTDTQYF. Here the CDR3 DNA reads TGCAGTGCCCAATCTGGGACTAGCGGGGGGTCCACAGATACGCAGTATTTT.

The V call is TRBV7-9, the J call TRBJ2-1; 8 nucleotides align to TRBD2. In germline, CDR1 is SEHNR, CDR2 FQNEAQ (reference sequence). V dropped 1 base and J dropped 7; count of bases not matched to a gene: 6. The CDR3 loop spans 15 amino acids. CDR3 sequence reads: CASSLEREIGNEQFF. The CDR3 bases are TGTGCCAGCAGCTTAGAGCGGGAGATCGGGAATGAGCAGTTCTTC.

This clonotype was seen many times. The gene calls are TRBV6-6 and TRBJ2-7; maybe TRBD2 (5 bases). This CDR3 contains 12 residues. Trimming removed 6 bases from V and 2 bases from J, with 8 bases in between. In germline, CDR1 is MNHNY, CDR2 SVGAGI (reference sequence). The CDR3 region has the DNA TGTGCCAGCAGCCCCGGGGCCTACGAGCAGTACTTC. Translated: CASSPGAYEQYF.

J is TRBJ2-5 and V is TRBV18, with 7 bases lining up with TRBD1. J gave up 5 bases and V 1 base, and 4 bases lay outside the gene matches. The CDR3 consists of 14 residues. Germline lookup yields CDR1 KGHSH and CDR2 LQKENI. CDR3 in amino acids: CASSPQGASETQYF. In nucleotides, the CDR3 is TGTGCCAGCTCACCACAGGGGGCTTCGGAGACCCAGTACTTC. Full variable domain (outside the CDR3, taken from reference TRBV18 and TRBJ2-5): NAGVMQNPRHLVRRRGQEARLRCSPMKGHSHVYWYRQLPEEGLKFMVYLQKENIIDESGMPKERFSAEFPKEGPSILRIQQVVRGDSAAYFCASSPQGASETQYFGPGTRLLVL.